One and the same sample provided the 8 T cell receptor beta chains below, sequenced in a study of vaccination effects on CD4 cells after COVID-19. Viral peptide pool expansion of antigen-specific CD4+ T cells preceded sequencing in the ViraFEST assay. At the end of roughly ten days of culture, CD4+ T cells were isolated. Subjects were given two BNT162b2 or mRNA-1273 vaccine doses. These TCRs' antigens remain unknown. Clones were read by immunoSEQ multiplex PCR, and TCRdb kept only the in-frame ones, dropping some. The table includes about 24,000 clones, less than 75% detected once. The sample consisted of CD4+ T cells from PBMCs cultured with SARS-CoV-2 spike peptides, taken after COVID-19 vaccination. These TCRs come from a human donor who received a COVID-19 vaccine.

The J gene is TRBJ1-1, the V gene TRBV5-1; D uncertain. CDR3 length equals 15 residues. V shed 4 bases and J shed 1 base, with 14 bases lying between them. Germline CDR1 is SGHRS and CDR2 is YFSETQ. The CDR3 region has the DNA TGCGCCAGCAGCCCCCAGTGGGGTAAGAACACTGAAGCTTTCTTT. Translation: CASSPQWGKNTEAFF.

Written as DNA, the CDR3 is TGTGCCAGTGGACGGGTGGAGAACACTGAAGCTTTCTTT. Translation: CASGRVENTEAFF. The chain is built from TRBV2 and TRBJ1-1, with unresolved D. The V gene lost 9 bases and the J gene lost 1 base, with 12 bases spanning the gap. The CDR3 has 13 amino acids. From germline, CDR1 is SNHLY and CDR2 FYNNEI. Based on the CDR3 plus reference TRBV2 and TRBJ1-1, the full variable domain is EPEVTQTPSHQVTQMGQEVILRCVPISNHLYFYWYRQILGQKVEFLVSFYNNEISEKSEIFDDQFSVERPDGSNFTLKIRSTKLEDSAMYFCASGRVENTEAFFGQGTRLTVV.

This clone was seen more than once but under ten times. V gene TRBV6-5 combines with J gene TRBJ1-5, with 7 bases matching TRBD1. The CDR3 contains 15 residues. The germline CDR1 and CDR2 sequences are MNHEY and SVGAGI. J lost 0 bases, V lost 5 bases, and 4 bases had no gene match. CDR3 residues: CASSQGTVSNQPQHF. In DNA form, the CDR3 reads TGTGCCAGCAGTCAGGGGACAGTTAGCAATCAGCCCCAGCATTTT.

The chain is built from TRBV2 and TRBJ2-7; D is uncertain. The CDR3 spans 14 residues. V dropped 2 bases and J dropped 3 bases, with 11 bases sitting between them. Germline loops: CDR1 SNHLY, CDR2 FYNNEI. CDR3 protein: CASSEWHQHYEQYF. The CDR3 DNA follows: TGTGCCAGCAGTGAATGGCACCAACACTACGAGCAGTACTTC.

This chain uses TRBV6-5 with TRBJ2-7; TRBD1 is a possible D gene (6 bases). Germline V CDR1 and CDR2: MNHEY, SVGAGI. The CDR3 runs 15 residues. The ends were cut back, 1 base at V and 6 bases at J, with 16 bases in the middle. The CDR3 DNA reads as TGTGCCAGCAGTTACTTTCAATCAGGGGCAGGCGAGCAGTACTTC. Its protein product is CASSYFQSGAGEQYF.

J is TRBJ2-7 and V is TRBV3-1 (or the pseudogene TRBV3-2); D is possibly TRBD1 (5 bases). The CDR3 runs 13 residues. V was shortened by 0 bases and J by 5 bases, with 8 bases between the two germline ends. Germline-derived CDR1 and CDR2 are LGHDT and YNNKEL (reference sequence). As DNA, the CDR3 is TGTGCCAGCAGCCAAGACAGGGTCCACGAGCAGTACTTC. Its translation: CASSQDRVHEQYF.

Remarks on this clone: Sequence at one end of the junction differs from germline and may be a read error. The rearrangement joins TRBV6-5 to TRBJ1-6; the D is unclear. CDR1 and CDR2 (germline): MNHEY, SVGAGI. CDR3 length equals 14 residues. CDR3 residues: CAGALSSYNSPLYF. In DNA, the CDR3 is TGTGCCGGAGCCCTAAGCTCCTATAATTCACCCCTCTACTTT.

The count of this clone is one. Here the CDR3 DNA reads TGTGCCAGCTCGGCCCGGGGGTGGGAGACCCAGTACTTC. This codes for CASSARGWETQYF. The rearrangement uses TRBV19 and TRBJ2-5; TRBD2 is a possible D gene (6 bases). The CDR3 covers 13 residues. The germline gives CDR1 LNHDA, CDR2 SQIVND (reference sequence). V lost 9 bases to trimming and J lost 5 bases, with 16 bases between them.